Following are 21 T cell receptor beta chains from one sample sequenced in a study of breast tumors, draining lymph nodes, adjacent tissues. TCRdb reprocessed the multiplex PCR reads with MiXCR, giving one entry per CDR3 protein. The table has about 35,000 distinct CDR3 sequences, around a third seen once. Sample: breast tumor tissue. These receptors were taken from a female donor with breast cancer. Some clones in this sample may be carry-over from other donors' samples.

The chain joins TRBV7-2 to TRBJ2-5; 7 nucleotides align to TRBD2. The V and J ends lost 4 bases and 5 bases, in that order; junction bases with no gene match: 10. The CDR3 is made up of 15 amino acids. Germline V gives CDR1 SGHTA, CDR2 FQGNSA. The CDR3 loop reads CASSSGAVGGETQYF. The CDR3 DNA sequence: TGTGCCAGCAGCTCGGGCGCTGTCGGGGGGGAGACCCAGTACTTC.

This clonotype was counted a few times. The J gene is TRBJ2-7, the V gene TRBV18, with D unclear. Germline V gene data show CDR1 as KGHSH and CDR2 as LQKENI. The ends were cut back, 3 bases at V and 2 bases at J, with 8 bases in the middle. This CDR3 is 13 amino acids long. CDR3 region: CASSPLRTYEQYF. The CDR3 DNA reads TGTGCCAGCTCACCGCTGAGGACCTACGAGCAGTACTTC.

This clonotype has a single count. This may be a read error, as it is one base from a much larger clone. The CDR3 bases are TGTGCCAGCAAATGGCCCCAACAGGGAACGACCTACGAGCAGTGCTTC. As protein: CASKWPQQGTTYEQCF. The J gene is TRBJ2-7, the V gene TRBV6-1; TRBD1 might be the D (6 bases). CDR3 length: 16 residues. CDR1 and CDR2 from the germline V gene are MNHNS and SASEGT.

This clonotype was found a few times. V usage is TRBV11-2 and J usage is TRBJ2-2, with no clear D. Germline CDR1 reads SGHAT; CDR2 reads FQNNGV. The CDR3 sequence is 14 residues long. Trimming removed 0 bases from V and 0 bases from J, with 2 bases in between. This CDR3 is CASSLDPNTGELFF. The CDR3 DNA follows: TGTGCCAGCAGCTTAGACCCGAACACCGGGGAGCTGTTTTTT.

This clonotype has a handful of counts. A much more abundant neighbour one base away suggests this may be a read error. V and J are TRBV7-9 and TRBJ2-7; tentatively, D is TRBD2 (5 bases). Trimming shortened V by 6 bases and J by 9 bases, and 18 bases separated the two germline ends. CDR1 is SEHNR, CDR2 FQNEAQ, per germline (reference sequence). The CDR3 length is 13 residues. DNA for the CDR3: TGTGCCAGCAGTATGGACTCGACCGACGGGCAGTACTTC. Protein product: CASSMDSTDGQYF.

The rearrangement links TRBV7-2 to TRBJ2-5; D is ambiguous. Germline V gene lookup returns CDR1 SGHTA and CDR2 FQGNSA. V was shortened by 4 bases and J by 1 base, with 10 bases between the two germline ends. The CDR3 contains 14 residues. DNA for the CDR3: TGTGCCAGCAGCTCTCGACACTCCCAAGAGACCCAGTACTTC. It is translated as CASSSRHSQETQYF.

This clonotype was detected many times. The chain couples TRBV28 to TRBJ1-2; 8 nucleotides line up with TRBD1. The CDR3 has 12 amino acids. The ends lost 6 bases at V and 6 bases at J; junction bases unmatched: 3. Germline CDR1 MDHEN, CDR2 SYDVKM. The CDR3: CASSQTGDGYTF. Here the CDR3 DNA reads TGTGCCAGCAGCCAGACAGGGGATGGCTACACCTTC.

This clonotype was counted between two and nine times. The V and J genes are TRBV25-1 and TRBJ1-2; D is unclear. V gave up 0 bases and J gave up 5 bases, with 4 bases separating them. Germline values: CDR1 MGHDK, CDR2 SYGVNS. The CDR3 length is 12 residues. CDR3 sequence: CASSEYGYGYTF. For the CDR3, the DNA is TGTGCCAGCAGTGAATATGGTTATGGCTACACCTTC.

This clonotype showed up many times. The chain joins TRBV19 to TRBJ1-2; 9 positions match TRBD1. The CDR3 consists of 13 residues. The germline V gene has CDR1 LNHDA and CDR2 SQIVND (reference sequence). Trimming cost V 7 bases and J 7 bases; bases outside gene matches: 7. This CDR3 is CASTPGTGFGYTF. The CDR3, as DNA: TGTGCCAGTACTCCCGGGACAGGGTTTGGCTACACCTTC.

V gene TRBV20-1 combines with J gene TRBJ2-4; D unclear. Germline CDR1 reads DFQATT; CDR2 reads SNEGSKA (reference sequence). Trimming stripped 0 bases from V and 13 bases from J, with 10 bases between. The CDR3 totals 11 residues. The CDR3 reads CSARDQRSQYF. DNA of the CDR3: TGCAGTGCTAGAGATCAACGGAGCCAGTACTTC.

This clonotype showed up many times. The CDR3 reads CSAGGTSGRFRNEQFF. CDR3 sequence (DNA): TGCAGTGCTGGGGGGACTAGCGGGAGGTTTAGGAATGAGCAGTTCTTC. V usage is TRBV20-1 and J usage is TRBJ2-1, with TRBD2 matching over 15 bases. The germline CDR1 and CDR2 sequences are DFQATT and SNEGSKA (reference sequence). CDR3 size: 16 residues. J was trimmed by 7 bases and V by 5 bases; bases with no gene match: 9.

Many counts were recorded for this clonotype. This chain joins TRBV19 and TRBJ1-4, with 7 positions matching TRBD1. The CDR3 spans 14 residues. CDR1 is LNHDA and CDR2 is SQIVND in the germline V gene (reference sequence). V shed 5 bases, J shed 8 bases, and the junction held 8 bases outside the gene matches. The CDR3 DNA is TGTGCCAGTAGTCCCGGGACAGCTCGCGAAAAACTGTTTTTT. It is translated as CASSPGTAREKLFF.

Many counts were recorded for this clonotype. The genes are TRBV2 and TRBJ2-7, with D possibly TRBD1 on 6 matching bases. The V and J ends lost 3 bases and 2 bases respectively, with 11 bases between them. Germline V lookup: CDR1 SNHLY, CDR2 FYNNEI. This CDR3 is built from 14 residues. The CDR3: CASSDETGPYEQYF. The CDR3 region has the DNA TGTGCCAGCAGTGATGAGACAGGCCCCTACGAGCAGTACTTC.

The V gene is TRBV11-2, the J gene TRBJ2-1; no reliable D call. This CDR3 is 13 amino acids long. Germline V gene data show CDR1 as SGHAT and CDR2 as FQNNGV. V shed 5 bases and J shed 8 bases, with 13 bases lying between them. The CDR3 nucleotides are TGTGCCAGCAGCCCCTGGCTACGAGATGAGCAGTTCTTC. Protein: CASSPWLRDEQFF.

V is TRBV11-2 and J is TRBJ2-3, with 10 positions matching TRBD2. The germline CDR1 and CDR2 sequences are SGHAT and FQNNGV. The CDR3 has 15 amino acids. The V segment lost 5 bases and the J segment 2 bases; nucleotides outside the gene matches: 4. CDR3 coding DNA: TGTGCCAGCAGCGTTAGCGGGAGGATCACAGATACGCAGTATTTT. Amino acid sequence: CASSVSGRITDTQYF.

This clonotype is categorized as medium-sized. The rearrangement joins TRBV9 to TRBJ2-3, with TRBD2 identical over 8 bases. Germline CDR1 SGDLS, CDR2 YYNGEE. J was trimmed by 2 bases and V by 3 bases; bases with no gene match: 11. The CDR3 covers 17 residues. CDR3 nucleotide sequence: TGTGCCAGCAGCGCCCCCCGGGGGGGCGGTGACACAGATACGCAGTATTTT. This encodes CASSAPRGGGDTDTQYF. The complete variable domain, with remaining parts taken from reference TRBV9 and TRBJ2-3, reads DSGVTQTPKHLITATGQRVTLRCSPRSGDLSVYWYQQSLDQGLQFLIQYYNGEERAKGNILERFSAQQFPDLHSELNLSSLELGDSALYFCASSAPRGGGDTDTQYFGPGTRLTVL.

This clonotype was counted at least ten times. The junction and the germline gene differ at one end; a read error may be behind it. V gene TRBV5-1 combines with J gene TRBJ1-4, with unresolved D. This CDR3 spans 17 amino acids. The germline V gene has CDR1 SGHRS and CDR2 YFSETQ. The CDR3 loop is CASNLEGTGVGNEKLFF. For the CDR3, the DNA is TGCGCCAGCAACTTGGAAGGCACCGGGGTCGGTAATGAAAAACTGTTTTTT.

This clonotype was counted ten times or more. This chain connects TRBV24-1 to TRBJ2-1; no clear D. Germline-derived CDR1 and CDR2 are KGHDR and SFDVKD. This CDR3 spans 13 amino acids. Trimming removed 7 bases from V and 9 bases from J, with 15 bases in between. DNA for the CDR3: TGTGCCACCAGGTGGGGTGCTACCGGTGAGCAGTTCTTC. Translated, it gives CATRWGATGEQFF.

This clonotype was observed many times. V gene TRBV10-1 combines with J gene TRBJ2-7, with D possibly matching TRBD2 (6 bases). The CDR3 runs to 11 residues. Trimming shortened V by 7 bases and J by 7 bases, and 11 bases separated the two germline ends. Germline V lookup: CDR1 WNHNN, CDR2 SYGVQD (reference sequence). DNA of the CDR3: TGCGCCAGCAATAGCGGCAAAGAGCAGTACTTC. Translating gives CASNSGKEQYF.

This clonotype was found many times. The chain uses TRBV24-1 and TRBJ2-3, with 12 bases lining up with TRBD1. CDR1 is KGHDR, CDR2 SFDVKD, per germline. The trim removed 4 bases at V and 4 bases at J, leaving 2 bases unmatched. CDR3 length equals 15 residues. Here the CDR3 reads CATSEGQGASDTQYF. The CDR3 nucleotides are TGTGCCACCAGTGAGGGACAGGGGGCTTCAGATACGCAGTATTTT.

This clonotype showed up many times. CDR3 nucleotides: TGTGCCAGCAGTTTAGCGGGCACTAGCACAGATACGCAGTATTTT. Residues: CASSLAGTSTDTQYF. V and J are TRBV6-5 and TRBJ2-3; 7 nucleotides match TRBD2. CDR1 and CDR2 from the germline V gene are MNHEY and SVGAGI. The CDR3 sequence is 15 residues long. V shed 4 bases and J 0 bases; nucleotides not matched to a gene: 4.